This TCR beta chain was recovered during a study of blood T cell repertoires in COVID-19. After removal of 0 bases from V and 4 bases from J, the junction contained 4 bases not matched to a gene. Germline V gene data show CDR1 as SGHRS and CDR2 as YFSETQ. CDR3 length: 16 amino acids. TCRdb's copy holds only in-frame clones and misses some; the assay was immunoSEQ multiplex PCR. The sample contains fewer than 85,000 clones, around 90% of which appear only once. The chain employs TRBV5-1 and TRBJ2-1, with 10 bases that match TRBD2. Sequencing was performed on peripheral blood. The receptor comes from a woman aged 50 to 60 in a cohort sampled during active COVID-19. CDR3 residues: CASSLGSGGIYNEQFF. The CDR3 DNA sequence: TGCGCCAGCAGCTTGGGTAGCGGGGGGATTTACAATGAGCAGTTCTTC.